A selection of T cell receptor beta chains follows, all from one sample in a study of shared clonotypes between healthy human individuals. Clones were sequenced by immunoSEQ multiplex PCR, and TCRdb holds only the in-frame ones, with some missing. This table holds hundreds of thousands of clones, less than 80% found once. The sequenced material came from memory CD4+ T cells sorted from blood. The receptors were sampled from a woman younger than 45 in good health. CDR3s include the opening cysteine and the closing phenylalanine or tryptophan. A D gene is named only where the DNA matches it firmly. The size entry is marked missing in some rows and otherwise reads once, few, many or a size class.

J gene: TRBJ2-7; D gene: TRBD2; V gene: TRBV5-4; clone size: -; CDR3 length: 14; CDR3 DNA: TGTGCCAGCAGCGAGGGGAGCGGGGTCTACGAGCAGTACTTC; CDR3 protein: CASSEGSGVYEQYF
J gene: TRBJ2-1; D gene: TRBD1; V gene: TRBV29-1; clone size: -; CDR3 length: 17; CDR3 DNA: TGCAGCGTTGTGTCCCGGGGACAGGGGTTTGGGATCAATGAGCAGTTCTTC; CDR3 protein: CSVVSRGQGFGINEQFF
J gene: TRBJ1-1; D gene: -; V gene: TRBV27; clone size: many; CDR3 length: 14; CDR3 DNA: TGTGCCAGCAGTTTTTATGGGGTGGACACTGAAGCTTTCTTT; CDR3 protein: CASSFYGVDTEAFF
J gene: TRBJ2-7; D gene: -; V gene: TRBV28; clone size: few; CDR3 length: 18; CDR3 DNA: TGTGCCAGCCGTGACAGGGGAGGAAGAAGCGGGAGGCTTTACGAGCAGTACTTC; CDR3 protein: CASRDRGGRSGRLYEQYF
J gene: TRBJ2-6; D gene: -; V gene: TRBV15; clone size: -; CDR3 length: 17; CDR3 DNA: TGTGCCACCAGCACCAGGGGTATCCGGCCTGGGGCCAACGTCCTGACTTTC; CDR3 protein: CATSTRGIRPGANVLTF
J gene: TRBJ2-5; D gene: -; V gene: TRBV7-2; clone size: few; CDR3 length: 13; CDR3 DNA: TGTGCCAGCAGCTTAGAGGGCGGGGAGACCCAGTACTTC; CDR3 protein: CASSLEGGETQYF
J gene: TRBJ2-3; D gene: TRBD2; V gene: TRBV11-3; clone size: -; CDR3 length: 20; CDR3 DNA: TGTGCCAGCAGCTCAGCACCTCCGGGACTAGCGGGAGAGTACACAGATACGCAGTATTTT; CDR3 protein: CASSSAPPGLAGEYTDTQYF
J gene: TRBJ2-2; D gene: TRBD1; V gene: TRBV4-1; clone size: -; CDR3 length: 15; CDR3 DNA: TGCGCCAGCAGCCATGTGAAGGGGGCGGCCGGGGAGCTGTTTTTT; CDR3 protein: CASSHVKGAAGELFF
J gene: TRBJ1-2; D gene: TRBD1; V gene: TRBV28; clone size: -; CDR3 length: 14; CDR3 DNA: TGTGCCAGCAGATTATCGGGACAGGGATATGGCTACACCTTC; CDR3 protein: CASRLSGQGYGYTF
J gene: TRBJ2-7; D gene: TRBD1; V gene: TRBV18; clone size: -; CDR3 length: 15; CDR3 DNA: TGTGCCAGCTCAAGACAGGGACATACCAACTACGAGCAGTACTTC; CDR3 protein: CASSRQGHTNYEQYF
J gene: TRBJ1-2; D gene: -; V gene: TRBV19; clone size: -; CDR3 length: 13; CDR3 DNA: TGTGCCAGTAGTACCGACAGGATCTATGGCTACACCTTC; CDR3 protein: CASSTDRIYGYTF
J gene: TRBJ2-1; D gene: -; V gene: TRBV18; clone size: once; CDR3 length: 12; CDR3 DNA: TGTGCCAGCTCACCGGGCTACAATGAGCAGTTCTTC; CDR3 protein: CASSPGYNEQFF
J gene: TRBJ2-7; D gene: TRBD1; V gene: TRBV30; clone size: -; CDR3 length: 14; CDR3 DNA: TGTGCCGTTGACAGGGCGGAATTCCTAGGGGAGCAGTACTTC; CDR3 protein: CAVDRAEFLGEQYF
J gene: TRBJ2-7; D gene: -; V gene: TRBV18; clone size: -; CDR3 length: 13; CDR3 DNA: TGTGCCAGCTCAGGCACAGATCTCTACGAGCAGTACTTC; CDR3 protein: CASSGTDLYEQYF
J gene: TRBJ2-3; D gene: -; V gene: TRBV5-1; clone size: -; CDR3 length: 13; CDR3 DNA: TGCGCCAGCAGCTCCCCAAGCACAGATACGCAGTATTTT; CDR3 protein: CASSSPSTDTQYF
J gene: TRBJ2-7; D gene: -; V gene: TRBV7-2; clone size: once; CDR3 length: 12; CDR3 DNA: TGTGCCAGCAGCTCCCGGGCAGGGGAGCAGTACTTC; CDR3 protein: CASSSRAGEQYF
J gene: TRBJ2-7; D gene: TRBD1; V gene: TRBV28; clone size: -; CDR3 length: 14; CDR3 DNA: TGTGCCAGCAGACCGGGACAGGCGACCTACGAGCAGTACTTC; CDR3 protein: CASRPGQATYEQYF
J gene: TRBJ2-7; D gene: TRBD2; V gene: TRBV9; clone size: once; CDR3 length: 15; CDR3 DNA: TGTGCCAGCAGCGCGGGGGAGAGCGGGGCCTTCGAGCAGTACTTC; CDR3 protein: CASSAGESGAFEQYF
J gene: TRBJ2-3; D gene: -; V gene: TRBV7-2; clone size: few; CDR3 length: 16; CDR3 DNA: TGTGCCAGCAGCGAACAGCCCCCGCCAGGGAGGGATACGCAGTATTTT; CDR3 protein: CASSEQPPPGRDTQYF
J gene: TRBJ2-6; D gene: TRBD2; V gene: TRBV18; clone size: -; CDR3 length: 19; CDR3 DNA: TGTGCCAGCTCACCCACGGCTAGCGGGAGGCTGCCTGGGGCCAACGTCCTGACTTTC; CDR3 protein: CASSPTASGRLPGANVLTF
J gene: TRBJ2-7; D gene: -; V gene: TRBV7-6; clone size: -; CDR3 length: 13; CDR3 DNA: TGTGCCAGCAGCGTTGATGGGCGGCACGAGCAGTACTTC; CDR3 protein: CASSVDGRHEQYF